Following are 18 T cell receptor beta chains from one sample sequenced in a study of cytomegalovirus exposure and HLA in healthy donors (dated by TCRdb to the late 2010s). The method was the immunoSEQ multiplex PCR assay. For the multiplex PCR, a mixture combining 60 forward primers for TCR Vbeta segments and 13 reverse primers for TCR Jbeta segments was used. TCRdb took this table from immuneACCESS and kept in-frame rearrangements with V and J called. Such tables lack part of the clones; where checked against another copy, unresolved V genes explain under half of the gap, and the rest is unexplained. The sample data list around 98,000 clones, and about 70% of these were observed just once. The top ten constitute 7.5% to 9.5% of the sample. Sample: PBMCs. The receptors were gathered from a human donor in good health.

V usage is TRBV11-2 and J usage is TRBJ2-7; the D gene is possibly TRBD2 (5 bases). The V gene lost 2 bases and the J gene lost 0 bases, with 8 bases spanning the gap. The CDR3 totals 14 residues. Germline values: CDR1 SGHAT, CDR2 FQNNGV. The CDR3 spells CASSLQRSSYEQYF. The CDR3 bases are TGTGCCAGCAGCTTACAGCGGAGCTCCTACGAGCAGTACTTC.

In its sample, this clone was seen once. The chain couples TRBV6-1 to TRBJ1-5, with 7 bases aligning to TRBD1. In germline, CDR1 is MNHNS, CDR2 SASEGT. V dropped 3 bases and J dropped 0; count of bases not matched to a gene: 5. This CDR3 is 16 amino acids long. The CDR3 sequence: CASSDGTVYSNQPQHF. The CDR3 DNA reads TGTGCCAGCAGTGATGGGACAGTCTATAGCAATCAGCCCCAGCATTTT.

This chain links TRBV18 with TRBJ1-2; 7 nucleotides line up with TRBD1. This CDR3 has 15 residues. Germline V gene data show CDR1 as KGHSH and CDR2 as LQKENI. V lost 2 bases, J lost 4 bases, and 7 bases stayed unmatched. The chain's CDR3 is CASSPRDSPGYGYTF. The DNA of the CDR3 is TGTGCCAGCTCACCAAGGGACAGCCCCGGCTATGGCTACACCTTC.

The chain employs TRBV27 and TRBJ1-2; a weak D match, TRBD1 (5 bases). This CDR3 region has 14 residues. CDR1 is MNHEY and CDR2 is SMNVEV in the germline V gene (reference sequence). V gave up 4 bases and J gave up 5 bases, with 14 bases separating them. CDR3 sequence reads: CASSSWGANYGYTF. The CDR3 DNA sequence: TGTGCCAGCAGTTCCTGGGGCGCGAATTATGGCTACACCTTC.

The chain couples TRBV4-3 to TRBJ2-1; 8 bases line up with TRBD1. The germline V gene has CDR1 LGHNA and CDR2 YSLEER. CDR3 length equals 14 residues. The trim removed 4 bases at V and 4 bases at J, leaving 3 bases unmatched. The CDR3 coding sequence is TGCGCCAGCAGCCCAGACAGGGGATACAATGAGCAGTTCTTC. Its protein is CASSPDRGYNEQFF.

This chain links TRBV10-3 with TRBJ2-3, with 12 bases that match TRBD2. Germline V gene sequence: CDR1 ENHRY, CDR2 SYGVKD. The CDR3 is 16 amino acids. The junction had 1 base not matched to a gene; V was cut back by 3 bases and J by 0 bases. CDR3: CAISEGTSGSTDTQYF. DNA of the CDR3: TGTGCCATCAGTGAAGGGACTAGCGGGAGCACAGATACGCAGTATTTT.

This chain connects TRBV18 to TRBJ2-7; the match to TRBD1 covers 9 bases. Germline V gene data show CDR1 as KGHSH and CDR2 as LQKENI. Unmatched junction bases numbered 13, after V lost 4 bases and J lost 6 bases. The CDR3 extends over 16 amino acids. CDR3 DNA sequence: TGTGCCAGCTCACTAATTCCGGGACAGGGTTTAGGCGAGCAGTACTTC. It translates to CASSLIPGQGLGEQYF.

A few counts support this clone. The junction does not match germline at one end; this may be a read error. The rearrangement uses TRBV7-9 and TRBJ2-7, with D possibly matching TRBD2 (5 bases). CDR1 and CDR2 from the germline V gene are SEHNR and FQNEAQ (reference sequence). The CDR3 contains 16 residues. CDR3 amino acids: CSSSSYRTGSSYEQYF. CDR3 DNA sequence: TGTTCCAGCAGCTCTTACCGGACGGGAAGCTCCTACGAGCAGTACTTC.

Regarding this clone: Sequence at one end of the junction differs from germline and may be a read error. The rearrangement uses TRBV27 and TRBJ1-2, with TRBD1 identical over 7 bases. The CDR3 runs 13 residues. The V gene's germline CDR1 is MNHEY and CDR2 SMNVEV (reference sequence). CDR3 sequence reads: CVSSPTGAYGYTF. The CDR3 DNA reads as TGTGTCAGCAGTCCTACAGGGGCCTATGGCTACACCTTC.

The chain has TRBV4-1 and TRBJ2-1; 11 bases map to TRBD2. In germline, CDR1 is MGHRA, CDR2 YSYEKL. CDR3 size: 18 residues. V dropped 1 base and J dropped 4; count of bases not matched to a gene: 9. The CDR3 coding sequence is TGCGCCAGCAGCCAAGTCGATATGGGACTAGCGGTTTACAATGAGCAGTTCTTC. Protein product: CASSQVDMGLAVYNEQFF.

This clone appeared a few times. The CDR3 DNA reads as TGTGCCAGCAGCTTAGAGGGCTCAGCGGGCAATCAGCCCCAGCATTTT. Protein sequence: CASSLEGSAGNQPQHF. The rearrangement joins TRBV7-9 to TRBJ1-5; no firm D call. The CDR3 is 16 amino acids. Germline lookup yields CDR1 SEHNR and CDR2 FQNEAQ (reference sequence). Trimming cost V 1 base and J 2 bases, with 12 bases left between them. The full variable domain, with the rest looked up from reference TRBV7-9 and TRBJ1-5, is DTGVSQNPRHKITKRGQNVTFRCDPISEHNRLYWYRQTLGQGPEFLTYFQNEAQLEKSRLLSDRFSAERPKGSFSTLEIQRTEQGDSAMYLCASSLEGSAGNQPQHFGDGTRLSIL.

This sequence joins TRBV1 and TRBJ2-2; the table's TRBD2 call for D was not verified on the DNA. TRBV1 is given as a pseudogene. CDR3 size: 16 residues. CDR3 residues: CTSSQSEGSDTGELFF. CDR3 bases: TGCACCAGCAGCCAGTCGGAGGGAAGTGACACCGGGGAGCTGTTTTTT.

In this sample, this clone turned up once. This chain connects TRBV5-1 to TRBJ2-5; 13 bases match TRBD2. The CDR3 is made up of 15 amino acids. J was trimmed by 5 bases and V by 4 bases; bases with no gene match: 5. CDR1 SGHRS and CDR2 YFSETQ come from the germline V gene. The CDR3 coding sequence is TGCGCCAGCAGCCCAGGGACTAGCGGGGCGGAGACCCAGTACTTC. Translation: CASSPGTSGAETQYF.

The genes are TRBV4-3 and TRBJ2-7; D may be TRBD2 (5 bases). CDR1 is LGHNA, CDR2 YSLEER, per germline. This CDR3 has 15 amino acids. The ends were cut back, 0 bases at V and 3 bases at J, with 12 bases in the middle. CDR3 protein: CASSQENEGYYEQYF. For the CDR3, the DNA is TGCGCCAGCAGCCAAGAAAATGAGGGATACTACGAGCAGTACTTC.

The chain has TRBV6-6 and TRBJ1-1; 7 bases agree with TRBD1. V gave up 3 bases and J gave up 0 bases; unmatched junction bases: 7. This CDR3 contains 16 residues. Germline V gene lookup returns CDR1 MNHNY and CDR2 SVGAGI (reference sequence). This chain's CDR3 is CASSYAGTAMNTEAFF. CDR3 nucleotide sequence: TGTGCCAGCAGTTATGCCGGGACAGCTATGAACACTGAAGCTTTCTTT.

The chain has TRBV5-6 and TRBJ2-3; 10 positions agree with TRBD2. Germline V lookup: CDR1 SGHDT, CDR2 YYEEEE. The CDR3 contains 15 residues. J lost 2 bases, V lost 1 base, and 1 base had no gene match. CDR3 nucleotide sequence: TGTGCCAGCAGCTTGCTAGCGGGGGACACAGATACGCAGTATTTT. Translating it yields CASSLLAGDTDTQYF.

The chain joins TRBV4-3 to TRBJ2-5; possible D gene TRBD1, 6 bases. This CDR3 comprises 16 residues. V lost 0 bases to trimming and J lost 2 bases, with 13 bases between them. CDR1 is LGHNA and CDR2 is YSLEER in the germline V gene. The CDR3 nucleotides read TGCGCCAGCAGCCAAGATCTCTGGGGGCAGCAAGAGACCCAGTACTTC. Its translation is CASSQDLWGQQETQYF.

The rearrangement joins TRBV29-1 to TRBJ1-1, with D unresolved. The CDR3 is 13 amino acids. Deletions cut 7 bases from V and 0 bases from J, with 12 bases between. The V gene's germline CDR1 is SQVTM and CDR2 ANQGSEA. The CDR3 loop is CSGGSGLNTEAFF. CDR3 in DNA: TGCAGCGGCGGGTCGGGCTTGAACACTGAAGCTTTCTTT.